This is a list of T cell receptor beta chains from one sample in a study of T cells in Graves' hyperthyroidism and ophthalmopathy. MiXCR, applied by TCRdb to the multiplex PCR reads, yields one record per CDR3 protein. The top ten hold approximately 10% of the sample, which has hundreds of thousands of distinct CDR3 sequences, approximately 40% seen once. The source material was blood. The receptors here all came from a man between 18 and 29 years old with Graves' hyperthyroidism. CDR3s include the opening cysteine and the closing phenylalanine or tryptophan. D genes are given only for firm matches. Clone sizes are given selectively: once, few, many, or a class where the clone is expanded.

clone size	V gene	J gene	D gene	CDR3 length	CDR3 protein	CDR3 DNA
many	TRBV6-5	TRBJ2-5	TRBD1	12	CASTRGRETQYF	TGTGCCAGCACAAGGGGGCGAGAGACCCAGTACTTC
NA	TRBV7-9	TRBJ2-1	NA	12	CASSFGTSKQFF	TGTGCCAGCAGCTTCGGGACGTCAAAGCAGTTCTTC
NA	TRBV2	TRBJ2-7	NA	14	CASTGNSLAYEQCF	TGTGCCAGCACGGGCAACAGTTTGGCCTACGAGCAGTGCTTC
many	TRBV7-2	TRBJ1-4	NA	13	CASSLWGNEKLFF	TGTGCCAGCAGCTTGTGGGGCAATGAAAAACTGTTTTTT
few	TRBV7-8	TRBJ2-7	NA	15	CASSRGGTGSYEQYF	TGTGCCAGCAGCCGGGGGGGGACAGGGTCCTACGAGCAGTACTTC
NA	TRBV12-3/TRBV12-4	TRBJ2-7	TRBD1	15	CASSRTGTGANEQYF	TGTGCCAGCAGCCGCACCGGGACAGGGGCTAACGAGCAGTACTTC
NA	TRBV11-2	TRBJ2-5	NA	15	CASSLGGLVAETQYF	TGTGCCAGCAGCTTAGGCGGTCTGGTAGCGGAGACCCAGTACTTC
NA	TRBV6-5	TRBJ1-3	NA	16	CASSYDLRLSGNTIYF	TGTGCCAGCAGTTACGACCTCAGGCTCTCTGGAAACACCATATATTTT
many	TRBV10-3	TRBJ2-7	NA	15	CAISGTGVSSYEQYF	TGTGCCATCAGTGGGACGGGGGTTTCCTCCTACGAGCAGTACTTC
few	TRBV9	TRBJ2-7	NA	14	CASSVDRTVDEQYF	TGTGCCAGCAGCGTAGACCGGACAGTCGACGAGCAGTACTTC
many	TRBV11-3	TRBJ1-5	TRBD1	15	CASSWGTAYHQPQHF	TGTGCCAGCAGCTGGGGGACAGCGTACCATCAGCCCCAGCATTTT
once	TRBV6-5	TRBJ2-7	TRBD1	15	CASSYVTGGGGEQYF	TGTGCCAGCAGTTACGTGACAGGGGGTGGTGGCGAGCAGTACTTC
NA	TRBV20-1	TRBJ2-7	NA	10	CSARVRGQYF	TGCAGTGCTAGAGTGAGGGGGCAGTACTTC
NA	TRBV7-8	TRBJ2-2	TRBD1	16	CASSLGTGRTSGELFF	TGTGCCAGCAGCTTAGGGACAGGGCGTACCTCCGGGGAGCTGTTTTTT
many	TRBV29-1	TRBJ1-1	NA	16	CSVDRSGGSLNTEAFF	TGCAGCGTTGATCGTAGCGGGGGGTCACTGAACACTGAAGCTTTCTTT
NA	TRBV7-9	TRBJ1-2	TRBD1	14	CASSRRGQSYGYTF	TGTGCCAGCAGCCGCCGGGGACAGTCCTATGGCTACACCTTC
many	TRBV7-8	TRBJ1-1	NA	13	CASSFLGPTEAFF	TGTGCCAGCAGCTTTTTGGGCCCGACTGAAGCTTTCTTT
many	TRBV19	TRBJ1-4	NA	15	CASSSSTPLGEKLFF	TGTGCCAGTAGTTCCTCGACTCCCCTGGGAGAAAAACTGTTTTTT
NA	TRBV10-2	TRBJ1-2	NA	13	CASSYGTHYGYTF	TGCGCCAGCAGTTACGGGACACACTATGGCTACACCTTC
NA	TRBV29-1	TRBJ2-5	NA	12	CSAATHNMAQYF	TGCAGCGCGGCGACCCACAACATGGCGCAGTACTTC
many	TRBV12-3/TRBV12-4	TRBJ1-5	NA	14	CASSLLGGNQPQHF	TGCGCCAGCAGCTTGCTAGGGGGCAATCAGCCCCAGCATTTT
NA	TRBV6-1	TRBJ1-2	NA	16	CASSPNAGIPYYGYTF	TGTGCCAGCAGCCCTAACGCGGGAATCCCCTACTATGGCTACACCTTC
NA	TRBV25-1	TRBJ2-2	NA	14	CASSDIRNTGELFF	TGTGCCAGCAGTGACATACGGAACACCGGGGAGCTGTTTTTT
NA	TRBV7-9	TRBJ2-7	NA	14	CATQDPRESYEQYF	TGTGCCACCCAGGACCCCAGGGAATCCTACGAGCAGTACTTC
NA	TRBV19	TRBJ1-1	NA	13	CASRNGGNTEAFF	TGTGCCAGTAGGAACGGGGGGAACACTGAAGCTTTCTTT
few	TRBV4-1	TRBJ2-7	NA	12	CASSQEIGEVDF	TGCGCCAGCAGCCAAGAAATAGGGGAGGTGGACTTC
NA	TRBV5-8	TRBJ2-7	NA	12	CASSFGTHEQYF	TGTGCCAGCAGCTTTGGCACCCACGAGCAGTACTTC
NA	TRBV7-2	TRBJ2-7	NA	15	CASSPRQTNAYEQYF	TGTGCCAGCAGCCCCCGACAGACTAATGCCTACGAGCAGTACTTC
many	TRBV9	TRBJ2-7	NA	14	CASSVEQGWYEQYF	TGTGCCAGCAGCGTAGAGCAGGGGTGGTACGAGCAGTACTTC
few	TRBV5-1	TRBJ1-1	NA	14	CASSLVWMNTEAFF	TGCGCCAGCAGCTTGGTTTGGATGAACACTGAAGCTTTCTTT
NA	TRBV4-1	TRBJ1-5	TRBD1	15	CASSQGGQGFQPQHF	TGCGCCAGCAGCCAAGGGGGACAGGGGTTTCAGCCCCAGCATTTT
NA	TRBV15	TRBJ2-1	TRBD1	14	CATSDRGSYNEQFF	TGTGCCACCAGCGACAGGGGGTCCTACAATGAGCAGTTCTTC
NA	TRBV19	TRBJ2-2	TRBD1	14	CASRTGGKTGELFF	TGTGCCAGTAGGACAGGGGGTAAAACCGGGGAGCTGTTTTTT
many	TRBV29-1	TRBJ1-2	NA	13	CTTTGALDYGYTF	TGCACCACCACCGGGGCCCTTGACTATGGCTACACCTTC
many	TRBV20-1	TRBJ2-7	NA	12	CSARKDSYEQYF	TGCAGTGCTAGGAAGGACTCCTACGAGCAGTACTTC
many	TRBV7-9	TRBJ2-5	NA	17	CASSFPRERALQETQYF	TGTGCCAGCAGCTTCCCCCGGGAGCGGGCACTACAAGAGACCCAGTACTTC
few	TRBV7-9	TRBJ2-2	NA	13	CASSPRSDGELFF	TGTGCCAGCAGCCCACGTAGCGACGGGGAGCTGTTTTTT
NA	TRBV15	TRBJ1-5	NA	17	CATSRESGEQGSQPQHF	TGTGCCACCAGCAGAGAATCCGGAGAACAGGGAAGTCAGCCCCAGCATTTT
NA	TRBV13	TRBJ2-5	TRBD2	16	CASSQTSGRLGETQYF	TGCGCCAGCAGCCAGACGAGCGGGAGACTGGGGGAGACCCAGTACTTC
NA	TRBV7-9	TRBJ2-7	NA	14	CASSFETVSYEQYF	TGTGCCAGCAGCTTCGAGACAGTCTCCTACGAGCAGTACTTC
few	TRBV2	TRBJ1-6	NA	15	CASSEDPRIYSPLHF	TGTGCCAGCAGTGAGGACCCACGAATTTATTCACCCCTCCACTTT
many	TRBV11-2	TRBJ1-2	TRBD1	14	CASSLSGGEDGYTF	TGTGCCAGCAGCTTATCAGGGGGCGAGGATGGCTACACCTTC
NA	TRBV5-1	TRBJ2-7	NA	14	CASRWDGGPYEQYF	TGCGCCAGCCGTTGGGACGGAGGCCCCTACGAGCAGTACTTC
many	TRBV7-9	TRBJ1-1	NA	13	CASSLGGTNEAFF	TGTGCCAGCAGCTTAGGGGGAACGAATGAAGCTTTCTTT
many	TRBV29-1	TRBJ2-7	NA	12	CSASGLDYEQYF	TGCAGCGCCTCGGGACTCGACTACGAGCAGTACTTC